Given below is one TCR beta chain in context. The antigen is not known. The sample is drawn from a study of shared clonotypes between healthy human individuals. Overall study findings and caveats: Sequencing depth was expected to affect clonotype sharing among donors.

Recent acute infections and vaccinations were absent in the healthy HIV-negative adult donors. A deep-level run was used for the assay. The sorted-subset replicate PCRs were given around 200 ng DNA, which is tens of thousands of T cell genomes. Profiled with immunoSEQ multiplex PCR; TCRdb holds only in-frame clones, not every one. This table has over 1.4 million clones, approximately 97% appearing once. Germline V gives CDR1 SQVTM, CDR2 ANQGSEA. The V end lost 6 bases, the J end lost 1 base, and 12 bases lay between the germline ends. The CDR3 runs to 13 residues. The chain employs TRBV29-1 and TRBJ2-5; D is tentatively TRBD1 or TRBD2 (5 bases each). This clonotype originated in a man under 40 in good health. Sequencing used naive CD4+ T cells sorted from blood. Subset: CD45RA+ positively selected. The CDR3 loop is CSVGTGLQETQYF. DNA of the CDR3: TGCAGCGTGGGGACGGGCCTCCAAGAGACCCAGTACTTC.